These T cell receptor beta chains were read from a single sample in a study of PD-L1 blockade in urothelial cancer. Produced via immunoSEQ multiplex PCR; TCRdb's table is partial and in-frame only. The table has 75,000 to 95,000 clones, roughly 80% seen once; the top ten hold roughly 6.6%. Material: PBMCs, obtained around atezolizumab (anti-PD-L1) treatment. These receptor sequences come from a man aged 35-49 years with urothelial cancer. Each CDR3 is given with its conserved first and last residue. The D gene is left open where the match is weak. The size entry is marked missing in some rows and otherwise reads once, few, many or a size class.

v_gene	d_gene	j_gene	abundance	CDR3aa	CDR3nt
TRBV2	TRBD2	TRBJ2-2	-	CASSEPEISGRLDTGELFF	TGTGCCAGCAGTGAACCCGAAATTAGCGGGAGATTAGACACCGGGGAGCTGTTTTTT
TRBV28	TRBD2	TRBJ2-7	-	CASNGGSPYEQYF	TGTGCCAGCAACGGCGGGAGTCCCTACGAGCAGTACTTC
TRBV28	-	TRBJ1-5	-	CASSDGGNQPQHF	TGTGCCAGCAGTGACGGGGGGAATCAGCCCCAGCATTTT
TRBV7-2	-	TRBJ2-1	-	CASSLKRRLDHNEQFF	TGTGCCAGCAGCTTAAAGCGGAGGCTCGACCACAATGAGCAGTTCTTC
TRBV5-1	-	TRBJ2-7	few	CASSSGGAGEQYF	TGCGCCAGCAGCTCTGGTGGAGCGGGCGAGCAGTACTTC
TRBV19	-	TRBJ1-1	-	CASSIGVGVEAFF	TGTGCCAGTAGTATAGGTGTAGGGGTTGAAGCTTTCTTT
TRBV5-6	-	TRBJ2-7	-	CASSPQGSYEQYF	TGTGCCAGCAGCCCCCAGGGGAGCTACGAGCAGTACTTC
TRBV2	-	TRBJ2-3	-	CASKGASGSTDTQYF	TGTGCCAGCAAGGGGGCTAGCGGGAGCACAGATACGCAGTATTTT
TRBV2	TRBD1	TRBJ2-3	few	CASRRQGLGTDTQYF	TGTGCCAGCAGGAGACAGGGTTTAGGGACAGATACGCAGTATTTT
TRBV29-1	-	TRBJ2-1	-	CSAIYRYHEQFF	TGCAGCGCTATCTACAGATACCATGAGCAGTTCTTC
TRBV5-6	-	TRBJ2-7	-	CASSLGQGYYEQYF	TGTGCCAGCAGCTTGGGTCAGGGCTACTACGAGCAGTACTTC
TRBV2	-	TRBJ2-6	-	CASIGQTGANVLTF	TGTGCCAGCATTGGACAGACTGGGGCCAACGTCCTGACTTTC
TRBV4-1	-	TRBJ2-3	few	CASSQFRGDTQYF	TGCGCCAGCAGCCAATTTCGGGGGGATACGCAGTATTTT